The 3 T cell receptor beta chains in this list originate from one sample, sequenced in a study of cytomegalovirus exposure and HLA in healthy donors. Using immunoSEQ multiplex PCR, the repertoire was profiled, and TCRdb retains in-frame clones only, with some absent. The data show some 220,000 clones, under 95% seen once. Sequencing input: PBMCs. These receptors originate from a woman between 18 and 30 years old in good health and CMV-seronegative.

This sequence joins TRBV10-1 and TRBJ2-1, with 8 bases lining up with TRBD2. The CDR3 spans 18 residues. Germline lookup yields CDR1 WNHNN and CDR2 SYGVQD (reference sequence). V was clipped by 0 bases and J by 3 bases; unmatched bases: 10. The CDR3 loop is CASSESRSGTRNYNEQFF. In nucleotides, the CDR3 is TGCGCCAGCAGTGAGTCGAGATCCGGGACTAGGAACTACAATGAGCAGTTCTTC.

In this sample, this clone turned up once. This sequence joins TRBV18 and TRBJ1-5; D may be TRBD1 (5 bases). The germline CDR1 and CDR2 sequences are KGHSH and LQKENI. The CDR3 contains 15 residues. V gave up 4 bases and J gave up 1 base, with 11 bases separating them. CDR3 sequence (DNA): TGTGCCAGCTCACAACTCTCAGGGAGCAATCAGCCCCAGCATTTT. Amino acids: CASSQLSGSNQPQHF.

This chain joins TRBV7-9 and TRBJ2-1; 9 bases agree with TRBD2. The CDR3 sequence is 17 residues long. V was clipped by 1 base and J by 6 bases; unmatched bases: 10. CDR1 is SEHNR, CDR2 FQNEAQ, per germline (reference sequence). This CDR3 reads CASSLVGLAGLFNEQFF. CDR3 bases: TGTGCCAGCAGCTTAGTAGGTCTAGCGGGACTATTCAATGAGCAGTTCTTC.